The 7 T cell receptor beta chains below come from one sample, sequenced in a study of siplizumab effects on memory and regulatory T cells. Assay: immunoSEQ multiplex PCR; the TCRdb copy retains only in-frame clones and omits some. The table shows more than 75,000 clones, with over 85% occurring only once. Sequencing was performed on CD8+ T cells sorted from blood. All receptors come from a human donor in good health.

The CDR3, as DNA: TGTGCCAGCAGCTTAGAGCTAGCGGGGGCTAGCACAGATACGCAGTATTTT. Residues: CASSLELAGASTDTQYF. The J gene is TRBJ2-3, the V gene TRBV7-6; 10 bases are shared with TRBD2. Losses at the gene ends were 1 base for V and 0 bases for J; bases not matched to a gene: 4. The germline CDR1 and CDR2 sequences are SGHVS and FNYEAQ. This CDR3 comprises 17 residues.

V and J are TRBV23-1 and TRBJ1-3; 7 bases line up with TRBD1. TRBV23-1 is an ORF, and what it does is uncertain. Trimming cost V 3 bases and J 2 bases; bases outside gene matches: 7. The CDR3 is made up of 16 amino acids. The CDR3 protein is CASSQRDSYPGNTIYF. The DNA of the CDR3 is TGCGCCAGCAGTCAGCGGGACAGCTACCCTGGAAACACCATATATTTT.

The count of this clone is one. CDR3 coding DNA: TGTGCCAGCAGCTTAGTGCGGGACAGCTCTACAGATACGCAGTATTTT. This encodes CASSLVRDSSTDTQYF. The chain employs TRBV13 and TRBJ2-3, with D perhaps TRBD1 (7 bases). Germline V gene sequence: CDR1 PRHDT, CDR2 FYEKMQ (reference sequence). V was pared by 1 base and J by 3 bases, with 14 bases between. The CDR3 is 16 amino acids.

The V call is TRBV9, the J call TRBJ2-3; D is ambiguous. Per the germline V gene, CDR1 is SGDLS and CDR2 is YYNGEE. The CDR3 has 12 amino acids. Trimming took off 0 bases at V and 5 bases at J, with 4 bases between the two ends. CDR3 region: CASSVAGDTQYF. DNA of the CDR3: TGTGCCAGCAGCGTAGCAGGAGATACGCAGTATTTT.

The chain employs TRBV4-3 and TRBJ2-7; 8 bases are shared with TRBD2. The V gene's germline CDR1 is LGHNA and CDR2 YSLEER. This CDR3 spans 14 amino acids. Trimming took 1 base from V and 3 from J; bases not matched to a gene: 2. The CDR3 bases are TGCGCCAGCAGCCAAGCGGGGGGGGACTACGAGCAGTACTTC. This codes for CASSQAGGDYEQYF.

The genes are TRBV7-9 and TRBJ1-5, with D uncertain. V was clipped by 3 bases and J by 7 bases, with 7 bases between them. The CDR3 sequence is 12 residues long. Germline V CDR1 and CDR2: SEHNR, FQNEAQ (reference sequence). The CDR3 loop is CASSLQAQPQHF. The CDR3 coding sequence is TGTGCCAGCAGCTTGCAAGCACAGCCCCAGCATTTT.

This clone appeared once. The chain couples TRBV5-1 to TRBJ2-5, with 7 bases lining up with TRBD1. The CDR3 length is 15 residues. CDR1 is SGHRS, CDR2 YFSETQ, per germline. Trimming removed 4 bases from V and 1 base from J; junction bases left unmatched: 7. The CDR3 spells CASSRWTGTQETQYF. CDR3 DNA sequence: TGCGCCAGCAGCAGATGGACAGGAACCCAAGAGACCCAGTACTTC.